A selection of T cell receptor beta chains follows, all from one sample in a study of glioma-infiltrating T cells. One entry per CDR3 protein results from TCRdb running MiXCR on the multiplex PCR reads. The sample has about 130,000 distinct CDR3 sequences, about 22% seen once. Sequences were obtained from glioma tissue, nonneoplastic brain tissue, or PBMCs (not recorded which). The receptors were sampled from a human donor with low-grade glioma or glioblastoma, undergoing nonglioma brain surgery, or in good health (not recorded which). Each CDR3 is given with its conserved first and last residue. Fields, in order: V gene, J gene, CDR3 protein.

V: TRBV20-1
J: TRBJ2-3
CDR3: CSARDPRGPSKDTQYF

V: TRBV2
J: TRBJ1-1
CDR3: CASSGQGGYTEAFF

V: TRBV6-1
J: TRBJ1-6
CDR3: CASSSTSGRSNSPLHF

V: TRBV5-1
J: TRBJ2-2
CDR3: CASSLAGTANTGELFF

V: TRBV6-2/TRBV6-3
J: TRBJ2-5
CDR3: CASSYRREQETQYF

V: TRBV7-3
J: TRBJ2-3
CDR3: CASSLLGSTDTQYF

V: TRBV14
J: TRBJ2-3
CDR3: CASSQVRAGEQYF

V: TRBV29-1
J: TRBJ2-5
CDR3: CSVDPDRLETQYF

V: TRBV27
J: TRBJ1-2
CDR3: CASSLLATGSIYGHTF

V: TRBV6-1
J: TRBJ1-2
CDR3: CASSPGTDYGYTF

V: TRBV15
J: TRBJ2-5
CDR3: CATSSPGTNGPQEAQYF

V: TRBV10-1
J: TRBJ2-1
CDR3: CASTHSSGGEQFF

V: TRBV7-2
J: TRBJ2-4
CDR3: CASSLVRTDKNIQYF

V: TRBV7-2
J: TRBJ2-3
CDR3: CASSQEILAGGNTQYF

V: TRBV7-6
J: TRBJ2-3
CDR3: CASSLGGRADTQYF

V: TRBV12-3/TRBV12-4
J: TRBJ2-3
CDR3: CASQASSTDTQYF

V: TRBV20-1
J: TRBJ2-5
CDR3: CSASAKETQYF

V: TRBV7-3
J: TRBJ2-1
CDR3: CASSPGSGGNNEQFF

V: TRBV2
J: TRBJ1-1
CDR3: CASSEALRGTEAFF

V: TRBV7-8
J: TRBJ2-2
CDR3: CASSLVWTNTGELFF

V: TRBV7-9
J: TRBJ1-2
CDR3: CASSSPGGGFSNQDYGYTF

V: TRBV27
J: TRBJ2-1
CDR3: CATSDNSWDGNEQFF

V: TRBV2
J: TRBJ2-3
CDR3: CASTTNLGGADTQYF

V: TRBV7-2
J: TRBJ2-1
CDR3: CASSLEGGGVPYNEQFF

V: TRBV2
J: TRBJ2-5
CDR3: CASSGLSGDVQETQYF

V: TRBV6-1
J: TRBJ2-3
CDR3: CASSTGLTGGVNTQYF

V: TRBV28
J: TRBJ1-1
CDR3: CASRPTGVTEAFF

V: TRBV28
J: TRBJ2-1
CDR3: CASSSGTGYQIFANEQFF

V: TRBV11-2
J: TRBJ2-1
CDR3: CASSLGESYNEQFF

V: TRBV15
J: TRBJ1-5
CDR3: CATSRGGTGIRHQPQHF

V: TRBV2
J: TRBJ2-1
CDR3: CASREGRWVHAQFF

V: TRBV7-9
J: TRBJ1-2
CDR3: CASSTRGGQNGYTF

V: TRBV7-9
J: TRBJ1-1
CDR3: CASEPQGFTEAFF

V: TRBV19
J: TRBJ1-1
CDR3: CASSIEGRGDTEAFF

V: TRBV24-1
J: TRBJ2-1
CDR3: CATSDPFLYEQFF